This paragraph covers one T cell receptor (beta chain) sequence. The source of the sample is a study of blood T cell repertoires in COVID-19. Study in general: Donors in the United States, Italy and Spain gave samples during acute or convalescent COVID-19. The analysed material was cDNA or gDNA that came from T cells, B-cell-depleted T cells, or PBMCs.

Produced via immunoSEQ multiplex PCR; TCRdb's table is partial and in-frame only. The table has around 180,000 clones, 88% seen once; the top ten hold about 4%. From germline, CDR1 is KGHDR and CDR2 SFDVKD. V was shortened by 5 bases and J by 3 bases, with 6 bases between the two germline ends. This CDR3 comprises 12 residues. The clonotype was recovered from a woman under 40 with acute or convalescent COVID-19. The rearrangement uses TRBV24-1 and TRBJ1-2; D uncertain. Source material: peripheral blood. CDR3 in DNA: TGTGCCACCAGTGCCGGGGACTATGGCTACACCTTC. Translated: CATSAGDYGYTF.